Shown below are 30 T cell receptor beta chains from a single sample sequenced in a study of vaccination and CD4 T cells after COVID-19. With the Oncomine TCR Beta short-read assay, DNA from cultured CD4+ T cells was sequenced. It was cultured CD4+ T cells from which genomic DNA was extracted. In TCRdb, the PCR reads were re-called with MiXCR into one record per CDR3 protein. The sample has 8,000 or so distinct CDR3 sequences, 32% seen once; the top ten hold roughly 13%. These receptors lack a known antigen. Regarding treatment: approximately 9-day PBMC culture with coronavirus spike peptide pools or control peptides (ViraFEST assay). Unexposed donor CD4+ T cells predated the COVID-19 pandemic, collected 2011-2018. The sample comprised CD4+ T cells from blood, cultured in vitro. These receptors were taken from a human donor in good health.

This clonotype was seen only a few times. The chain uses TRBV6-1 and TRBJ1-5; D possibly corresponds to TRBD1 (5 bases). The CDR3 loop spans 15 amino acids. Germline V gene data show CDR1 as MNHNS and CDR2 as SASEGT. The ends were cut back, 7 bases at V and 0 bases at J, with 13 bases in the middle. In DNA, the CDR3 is TGTGCCAGCAAATATTCGGGGGATAGCAATCAGCCCCAGCATTTT. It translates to CASKYSGDSNQPQHF.

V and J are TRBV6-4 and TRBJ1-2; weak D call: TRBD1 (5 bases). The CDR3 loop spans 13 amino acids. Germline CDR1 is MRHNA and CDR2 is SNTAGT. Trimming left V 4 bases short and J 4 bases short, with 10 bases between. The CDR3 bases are TGTGCCAGCAGTGCTCAGGGTAGCTATGGCTACACCTTC. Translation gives CASSAQGSYGYTF.

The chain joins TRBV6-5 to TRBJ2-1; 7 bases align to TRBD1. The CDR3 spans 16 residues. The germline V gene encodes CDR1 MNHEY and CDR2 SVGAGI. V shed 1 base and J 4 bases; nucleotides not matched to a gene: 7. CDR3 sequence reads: CASSYLGDRDYNEQFF. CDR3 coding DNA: TGTGCCAGCAGTTACTTGGGAGACAGGGATTACAATGAGCAGTTCTTC.

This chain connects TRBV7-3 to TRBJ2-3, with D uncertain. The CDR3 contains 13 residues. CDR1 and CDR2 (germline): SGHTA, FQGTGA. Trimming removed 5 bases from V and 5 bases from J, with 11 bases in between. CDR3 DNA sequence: TGTGCCAGCAGCCCCAAGGACGGAGATACGCAGTATTTT. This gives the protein CASSPKDGDTQYF. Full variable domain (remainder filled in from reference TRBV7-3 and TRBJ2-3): GAGVSQTPSNKVTEKGKYVELRCDPISGHTALYWYRQSLGQGPEFLIYFQGTGAADDSGLPNDRFFAVRPEGSVSTLKIQRTERGDSAVYLCASSPKDGDTQYFGPGTRLTVL.

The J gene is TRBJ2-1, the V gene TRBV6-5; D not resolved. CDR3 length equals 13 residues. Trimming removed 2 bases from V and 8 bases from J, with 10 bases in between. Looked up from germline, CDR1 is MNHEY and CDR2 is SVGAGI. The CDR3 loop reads CASSYGHNYEQFF. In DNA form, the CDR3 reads TGTGCCAGCAGTTACGGGCATAACTATGAGCAGTTCTTC.

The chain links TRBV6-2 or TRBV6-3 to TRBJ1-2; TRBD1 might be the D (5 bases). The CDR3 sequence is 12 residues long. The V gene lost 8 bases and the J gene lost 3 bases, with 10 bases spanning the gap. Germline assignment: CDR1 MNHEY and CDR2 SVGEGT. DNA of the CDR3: TGTGCCAGCGGGAGAGGGGACTATGGCTACACCTTC. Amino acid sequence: CASGRGDYGYTF.

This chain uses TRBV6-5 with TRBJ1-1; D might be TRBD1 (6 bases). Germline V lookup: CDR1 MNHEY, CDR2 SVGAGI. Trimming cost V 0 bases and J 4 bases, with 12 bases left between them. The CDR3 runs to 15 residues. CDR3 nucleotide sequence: TGTGCCAGCAGTTACTCCGGGGGCGAGGTCACTGAAGCTTTCTTT. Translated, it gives CASSYSGGEVTEAFF.

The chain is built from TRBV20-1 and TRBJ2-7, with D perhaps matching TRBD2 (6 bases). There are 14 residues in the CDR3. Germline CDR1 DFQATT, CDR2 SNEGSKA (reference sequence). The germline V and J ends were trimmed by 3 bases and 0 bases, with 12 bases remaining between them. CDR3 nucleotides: TGCAGTGCTAGGTCTAGCGAACCCTCCTACGAGCAGTACTTC. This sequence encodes CSARSSEPSYEQYF.

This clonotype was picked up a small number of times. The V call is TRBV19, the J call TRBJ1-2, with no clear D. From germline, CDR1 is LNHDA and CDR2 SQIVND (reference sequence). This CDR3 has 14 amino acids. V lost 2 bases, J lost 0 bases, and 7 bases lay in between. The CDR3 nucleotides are TGTGCCAGTAGTATATCTACAGCTAACTATGGCTACACCTTC. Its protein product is CASSISTANYGYTF.

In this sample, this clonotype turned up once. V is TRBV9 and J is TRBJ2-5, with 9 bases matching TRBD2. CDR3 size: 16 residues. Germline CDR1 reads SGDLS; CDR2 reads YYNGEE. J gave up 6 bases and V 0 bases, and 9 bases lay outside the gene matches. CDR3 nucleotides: TGTGCCAGCAGCGTAGGTGGAGCGGGAGGTGTACAGACCCAGTACTTC. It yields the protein CASSVGGAGGVQTQYF.

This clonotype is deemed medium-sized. As DNA, the CDR3 is TGTGCCACCAGCAGAGTATTGACAGGGGGCGCGGACTATGGCTACACCTTC. Encoded protein: CATSRVLTGGADYGYTF. The V gene is TRBV15, the J gene TRBJ1-2, with TRBD1 identical over 10 bases. The V segment lost 1 base and the J segment 3 bases; nucleotides outside the gene matches: 8. Germline V CDR1 and CDR2: LNHNV, YYDKDF (reference sequence). The CDR3 loop spans 17 amino acids.

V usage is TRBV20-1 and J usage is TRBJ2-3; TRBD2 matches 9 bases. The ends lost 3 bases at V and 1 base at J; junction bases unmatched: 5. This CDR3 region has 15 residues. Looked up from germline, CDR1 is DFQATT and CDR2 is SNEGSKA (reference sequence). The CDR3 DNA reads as TGCAGTGCTAGTATCCGGACTAGCGGCACAGATACGCAGTATTTT. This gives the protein CSASIRTSGTDTQYF.

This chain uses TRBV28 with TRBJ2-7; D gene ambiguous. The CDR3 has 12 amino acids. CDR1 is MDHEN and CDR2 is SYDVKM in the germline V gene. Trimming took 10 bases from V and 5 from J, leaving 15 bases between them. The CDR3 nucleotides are TGTGCCACCCGGGTCCCCACTAACGAGCAGTACTTC. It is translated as CATRVPTNEQYF.

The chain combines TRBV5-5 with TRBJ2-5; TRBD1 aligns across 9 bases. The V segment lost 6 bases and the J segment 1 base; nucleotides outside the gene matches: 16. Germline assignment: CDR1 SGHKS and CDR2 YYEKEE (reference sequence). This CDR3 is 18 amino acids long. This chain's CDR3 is CASTRLHRDRVSQETQYF. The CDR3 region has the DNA TGTGCCAGCACCCGACTCCACCGGGACAGGGTGTCCCAAGAGACCCAGTACTTC.

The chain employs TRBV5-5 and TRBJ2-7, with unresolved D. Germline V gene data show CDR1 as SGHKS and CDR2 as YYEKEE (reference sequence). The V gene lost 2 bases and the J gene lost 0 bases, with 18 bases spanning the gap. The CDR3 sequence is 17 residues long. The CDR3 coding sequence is TGTGCCAGCAGCTTTGGTCTAAGTCACAGAGACTCCTACGAGCAGTACTTC. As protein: CASSFGLSHRDSYEQYF.

CDR3 in amino acids: CASGGQWNTEAFF. The CDR3 DNA sequence: TGTGCCAGCGGGGGACAGTGGAACACTGAAGCTTTCTTT. V is TRBV28 and J is TRBJ1-1, with 7 bases matching TRBD1. The V and J ends lost 8 bases and 1 base, in that order; junction bases with no gene match: 4. Germline CDR1 and CDR2: MDHEN and SYDVKM. This CDR3 is built from 13 residues. The whole variable domain, remainder taken from reference TRBV28 and TRBJ1-1, is DVKVTQSSRYLVKRTGEKVFLECVQDMDHENMFWYRQDPGLGLRLIYFSYDVKMKEKGDIPEGYSVSREKKERFSLILESASTNQTSMYLCASGGQWNTEAFFGQGTRLTVV.

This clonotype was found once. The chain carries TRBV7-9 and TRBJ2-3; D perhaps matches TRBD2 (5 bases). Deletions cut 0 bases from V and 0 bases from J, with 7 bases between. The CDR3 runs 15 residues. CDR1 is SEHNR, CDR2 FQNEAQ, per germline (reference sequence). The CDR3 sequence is CASSLAWESTDTQYF. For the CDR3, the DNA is TGTGCCAGCAGCTTAGCTTGGGAGAGCACAGATACGCAGTATTTT.

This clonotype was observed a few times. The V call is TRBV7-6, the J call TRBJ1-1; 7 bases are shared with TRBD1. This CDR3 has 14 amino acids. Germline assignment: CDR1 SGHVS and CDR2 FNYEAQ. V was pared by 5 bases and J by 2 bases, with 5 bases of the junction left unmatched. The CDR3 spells CASSKGQTNTEAFF. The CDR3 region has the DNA TGTGCCAGCAGCAAGGGACAGACTAACACTGAAGCTTTCTTT.

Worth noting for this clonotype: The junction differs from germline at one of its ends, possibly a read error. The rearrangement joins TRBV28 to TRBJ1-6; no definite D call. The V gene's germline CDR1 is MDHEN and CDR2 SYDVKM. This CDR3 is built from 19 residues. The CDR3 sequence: CASSLSSDGISSYNSPLHF. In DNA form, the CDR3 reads TGTGCCAGCAGCTTATCCTCCGACGGCATTAGCTCCTATAATTCACCCCTCCACTTT.

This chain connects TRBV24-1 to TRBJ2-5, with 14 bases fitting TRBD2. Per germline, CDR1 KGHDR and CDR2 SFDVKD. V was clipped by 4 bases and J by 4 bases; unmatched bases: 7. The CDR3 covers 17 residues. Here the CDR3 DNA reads TGTGCCACCAGTGAGCCGCCAGGACTAGCGGGAGGAGAGACCCAGTACTTC. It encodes CATSEPPGLAGGETQYF.

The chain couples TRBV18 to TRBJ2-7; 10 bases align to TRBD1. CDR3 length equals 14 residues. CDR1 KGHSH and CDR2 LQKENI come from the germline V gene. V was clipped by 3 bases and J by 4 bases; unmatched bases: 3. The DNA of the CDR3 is TGTGCCAGCTCACCCGGGACAGGGGAATACGAGCAGTACTTC. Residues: CASSPGTGEYEQYF.

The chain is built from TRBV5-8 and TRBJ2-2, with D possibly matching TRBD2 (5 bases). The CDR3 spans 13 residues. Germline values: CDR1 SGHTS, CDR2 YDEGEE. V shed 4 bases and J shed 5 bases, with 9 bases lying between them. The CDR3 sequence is CASSPAVTGELFF. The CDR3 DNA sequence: TGTGCCAGCAGCCCAGCGGTTACCGGGGAGCTGTTTTTT.

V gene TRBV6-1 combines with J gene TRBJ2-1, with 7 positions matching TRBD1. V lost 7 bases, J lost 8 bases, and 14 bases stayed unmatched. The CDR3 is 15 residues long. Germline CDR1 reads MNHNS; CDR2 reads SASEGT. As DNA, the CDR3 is TGTGCCAGCATAGCCCGGGACAGAAAGATTGATGAGCAGTTCTTC. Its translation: CASIARDRKIDEQFF.

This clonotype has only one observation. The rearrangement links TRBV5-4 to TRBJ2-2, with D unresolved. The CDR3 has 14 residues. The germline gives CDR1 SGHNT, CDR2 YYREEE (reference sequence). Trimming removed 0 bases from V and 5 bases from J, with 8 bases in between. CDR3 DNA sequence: TGTGCCAGCAGCTTGGGAAAGGGAACCGGGGAGCTGTTTTTT. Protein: CASSLGKGTGELFF.

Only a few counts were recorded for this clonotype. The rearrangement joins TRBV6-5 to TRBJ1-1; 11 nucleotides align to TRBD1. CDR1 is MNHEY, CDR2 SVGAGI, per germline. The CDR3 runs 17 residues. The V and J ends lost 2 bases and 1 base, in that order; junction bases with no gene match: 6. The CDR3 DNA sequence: TGTGCCAGCAGTTACGGGGGACAGGGGGGCCGGAACACTGAAGCTTTCTTT. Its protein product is CASSYGGQGGRNTEAFF.

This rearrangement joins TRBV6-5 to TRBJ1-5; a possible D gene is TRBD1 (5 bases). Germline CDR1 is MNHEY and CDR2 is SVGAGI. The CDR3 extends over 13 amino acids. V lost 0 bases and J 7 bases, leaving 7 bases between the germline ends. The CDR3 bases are TGTGCCAGCAGTTACTCCGGGACCCAGCCCCAGCATTTT. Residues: CASSYSGTQPQHF.

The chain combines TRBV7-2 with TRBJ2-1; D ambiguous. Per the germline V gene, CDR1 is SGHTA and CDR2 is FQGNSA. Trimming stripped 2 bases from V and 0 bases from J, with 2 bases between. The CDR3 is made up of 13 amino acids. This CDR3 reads CASSLYSYNEQFF. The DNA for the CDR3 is TGTGCCAGCAGCTTATACTCCTACAATGAGCAGTTCTTC. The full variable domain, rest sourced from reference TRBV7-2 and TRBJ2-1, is GAGVSQSPSNKVTEKGKDVELRCDPISGHTALYWYRQSLGQGLEFLIYFQGNSAPDKSGLPSDRFSAERTGGSVSTLTIQRTQQEDSAVYLCASSLYSYNEQFFGPGTRLTVL.

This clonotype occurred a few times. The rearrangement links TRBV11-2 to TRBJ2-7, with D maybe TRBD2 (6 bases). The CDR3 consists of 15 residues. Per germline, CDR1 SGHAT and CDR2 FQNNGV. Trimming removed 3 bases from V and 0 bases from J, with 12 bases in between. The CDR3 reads CASSFDGGTSYEQYF. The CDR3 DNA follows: TGTGCCAGCAGCTTTGACGGCGGGACCTCCTACGAGCAGTACTTC.

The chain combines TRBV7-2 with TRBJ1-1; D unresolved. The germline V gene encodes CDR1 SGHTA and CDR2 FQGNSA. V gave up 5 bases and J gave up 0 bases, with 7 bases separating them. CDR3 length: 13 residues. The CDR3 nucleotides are TGTGCCAGCAGCGCGATGATGAACACTGAAGCTTTCTTT. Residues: CASSAMMNTEAFF. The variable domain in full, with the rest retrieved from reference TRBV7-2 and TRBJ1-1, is GAGVSQSPSNKVTEKGKDVELRCDPISGHTALYWYRQSLGQGLEFLIYFQGNSAPDKSGLPSDRFSAERTGGSVSTLTIQRTQQEDSAVYLCASSAMMNTEAFFGQGTRLTVV.

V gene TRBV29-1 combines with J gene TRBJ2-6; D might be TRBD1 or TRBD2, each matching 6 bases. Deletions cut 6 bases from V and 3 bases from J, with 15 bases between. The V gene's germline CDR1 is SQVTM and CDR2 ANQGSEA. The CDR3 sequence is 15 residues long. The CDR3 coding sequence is TGCAGCGTAAGAGACGGGGGCCTTGGGGCCAACGTCCTGACTTTC. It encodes CSVRDGGLGANVLTF.